The 21 T cell receptor beta chains in this list originate from one sample, sequenced in a study. One entry per CDR3 protein results from TCRdb running MiXCR on the 5' RACE reads. Among tens of thousands of distinct CDR3 sequences, roughly 28% were seen once, and the ten largest hold 2.1%. The material sequenced was naive CD4+ T cells sorted from blood. Subset indicated: naive CD4+ T cells, CD4+CD45RA+CD25-. These receptors were collected from a female donor with breast cancer.

The V call is TRBV20-1, the J call TRBJ1-1; D call uncertain. V was clipped by 6 bases and J by 1 base, with 9 bases between them. The CDR3 is 12 residues long. From germline, CDR1 is DFQATT and CDR2 SNEGSKA (reference sequence). The CDR3 reads CSAPEQNTEAFF. The CDR3 DNA reads as TGCAGTGCACCAGAACAGAACACTGAAGCTTTCTTT.

Points on this clonotype: The germline gene is not matched at one end of the junction; a read error may be the cause. This chain links TRBV7-9 with TRBJ1-3, with D hard to call. The CDR3 runs to 16 residues. Germline V gene lookup returns CDR1 SEHNR and CDR2 FQNEAQ (reference sequence). The CDR3 nucleotides read TGTGCCAGCAGCTCAGCCCGTGCGGTAACTGGAAACACCACATATTTT. This sequence encodes CASSSARAVTGNTTYF. The whole variable domain, remainder taken from reference TRBV7-9 and TRBJ1-3, is DTGVSQNPRHKITKRGQNVTFRCDPISEHNRLYWYRQTLGQGPEFLTYFQNEAQLEKSRLLSDRFSAERPKGSFSTLEIQRTEQGDSAMYLCASSSARAVTGNTTYFGEGSWLTVV.

This clonotype has just a few counts. The rearrangement uses TRBV5-6 and TRBJ1-5; possibly TRBD1 for D (5 bases). Trimming shortened V by 6 bases and J by 5 bases, and 15 bases separated the two germline ends. Germline values: CDR1 SGHDT, CDR2 YYEEEE. CDR3 length: 14 residues. CDR3: CASIKDTDHQPQHF. CDR3 DNA: TGTGCCAGCATTAAGGACACTGACCATCAGCCCCAGCATTTT.

The chain uses TRBV29-1 and TRBJ2-1; TRBD2 matches 10 bases. The V gene end was trimmed by 4 bases and the J gene end by 6 bases; junction bases not matched to a gene: 9. CDR3 length equals 15 residues. From germline, CDR1 is SQVTM and CDR2 ANQGSEA. The CDR3 loop reads CSVGELAGRPNEQFF. The CDR3 nucleotides are TGCAGCGTTGGGGAACTAGCGGGAAGGCCCAATGAGCAGTTCTTC.

The chain carries TRBV10-3 and TRBJ2-5, with TRBD1 identical over 8 bases. The germline CDR1 and CDR2 sequences are ENHRY and SYGVKD. The CDR3 extends over 13 amino acids. Trimming cost V 6 bases and J 4 bases; bases outside gene matches: 4. For the CDR3, the DNA is TGTGCCATCAGCCAGGGGGCAGGAGAGACCCAGTACTTC. Its translation: CAISQGAGETQYF.

In the case of this clonotype: The junction does not match germline at one end; this may be a read error. The chain uses TRBV12-3 or TRBV12-4 and TRBJ2-1; D perhaps matches TRBD1 (6 bases). The length of the CDR3 is 15 residues. The CDR3, as DNA: TGTGCCAGCAGTGTACAGGGCACATCCTACAATGAGCAGCTCTTC. This gives the protein CASSVQGTSYNEQLF.

This clonotype came up a few times. The chain employs TRBV7-2 and TRBJ2-3, with TRBD2 matching 13 bases. Unmatched junction bases numbered 5, after V lost 5 bases and J lost 3 bases. This CDR3 region has 16 residues. Per the germline V gene, CDR1 is SGHTA and CDR2 is FQGNSA. The CDR3 coding sequence is TGTGCCAGCAGCACAAGGACTAGCGGGAGAACAGATACGCAGTATTTT. Its protein product is CASSTRTSGRTDTQYF.

This chain uses TRBV5-1 with TRBJ2-3; no firm D call. Germline V lookup: CDR1 SGHRS, CDR2 YFSETQ. This CDR3 region has 15 residues. V gave up 0 bases and J gave up 2 bases, with 10 bases separating them. CDR3 sequence: CASSLGVGYTDTQYF. The CDR3 bases are TGCGCCAGCAGCTTGGGGGTGGGGTACACAGATACGCAGTATTTT.

The chain links TRBV29-1 to TRBJ2-5; tentatively, D is TRBD1 or TRBD2 (6 bases each). The CDR3 extends over 16 amino acids. V lost 7 bases and J lost 4, with 25 bases in between. Germline V gene lookup returns CDR1 SQVTM and CDR2 ANQGSEA. CDR3 nucleotides: TGCAGCGCTGCCCCCACTAGCTCCCGAGGGGGAGAGACCCAGTACTTC. The encoded protein is CSAAPTSSRGGETQYF.

This clonotype was observed a single time. The junction does not match germline at one end; this may be a read error. The chain combines TRBV4-3 with TRBJ2-3; 7 bases agree with TRBD1. Germline assignment: CDR1 LGHNA and CDR2 YSLEER. The CDR3 contains 16 residues. CDR3 sequence: CASNQDATGRTDTQYF. CDR3 nucleotides: TGCGCCAGCAACCAAGATGCGACAGGGCGGACAGATACGCAGTATTTT.

This clonotype was seen a handful of times. This rearrangement joins TRBV24-1 to TRBJ1-2; tentative D call: TRBD1 (5 bases). With 2 bases removed from V and 2 bases from J, the gap between germline ends came to 8 bases. The CDR3 runs 14 residues. CDR1 is KGHDR, CDR2 SFDVKD, per germline. The CDR3 reads CATSDWPGNYGYTF. The CDR3 DNA follows: TGTGCCACCAGTGATTGGCCAGGGAACTATGGCTACACCTTC.

This clonotype has only a few counts. The chain joins TRBV4-1 to TRBJ2-1; D is perhaps TRBD2 (6 bases). The germline V gene encodes CDR1 MGHRA and CDR2 YSYEKL. With 0 bases removed from V and 7 bases from J, the gap between germline ends came to 16 bases. This CDR3 contains 16 residues. The CDR3 nucleotides are TGCGCCAGCAGCCAAGATACGTCGGGAGTGAGGAATGAGCAGTTCTTC. Translated: CASSQDTSGVRNEQFF.

This sequence joins TRBV29-1 and TRBJ1-2, with 8 nucleotides matching TRBD1. The CDR3 spans 12 residues. The germline V gene has CDR1 SQVTM and CDR2 ANQGSEA. The J segment lost 4 bases and the V segment lost 4 bases, leaving 2 bases of the junction unmatched. CDR3 loop: CSVGDRPYGYTF. The DNA of the CDR3 is TGCAGCGTTGGGGACAGGCCCTATGGCTACACCTTC.

The table lists this clonotype with a few counts. The rearrangement uses TRBV6-1 and TRBJ1-2, with TRBD1 matching 10 bases. The CDR3 has 17 amino acids. J gave up 0 bases and V 5 bases, and 9 bases lay outside the gene matches. Germline CDR1 and CDR2: MNHNS and SASEGT. CDR3 in amino acids: CASSPRDRGLTNYGYTF. The CDR3, as DNA: TGTGCCAGCAGTCCCCGGGACAGGGGCCTAACTAACTATGGCTACACCTTC.

This chain uses TRBV7-9 with TRBJ2-6; D may be TRBD1 (6 bases). In germline, CDR1 is SEHNR, CDR2 FQNEAQ (reference sequence). The CDR3 spans 14 residues. V was shortened by 11 bases and J by 1 base, with 12 bases between the two germline ends. DNA of the CDR3: TGTGCCGGGGGACATAGGTCTGGGGCCAACGTCCTGACTTTC. Translation: CAGGHRSGANVLTF.

Details on this clonotype: Since no conserved phenylalanine or tryptophan closes the CDR3, a read error is the likely cause. The gene calls are TRBV7-9 and TRBJ1-1; a possible D gene is TRBD1 (5 bases). The V end lost 5 bases, the J end lost 4 bases, and 11 bases lay between the germline ends. Germline CDR1 reads SEHNR; CDR2 reads FQNEAQ (reference sequence). This CDR3 is 13 amino acids long. The CDR3 here is CASSLEGSTEAFS. DNA of the CDR3: TGTGCCAGCAGCCTTGAGGGGAGCACTGAAGCTTTCTCT.

This clonotype was detected only a few times. The chain uses TRBV7-9 and TRBJ2-7; 8 bases agree with TRBD1. Germline assignment: CDR1 SEHNR and CDR2 FQNEAQ (reference sequence). The junction had 4 bases not matched to a gene; V was cut back by 6 bases and J by 6 bases. This CDR3 contains 12 residues. In DNA form, the CDR3 reads TGTGCCAGCAGATCGGACAGGGTCGAGCAGTACTTC. This translates into CASRSDRVEQYF.

The sample holds many counts of this clonotype. DNA of the CDR3: TGTGCCAGCAGTTGGGGTGACAGGGACACCTACGAGCAGTACTTC. It codes for CASSWGDRDTYEQYF. The chain employs TRBV6-2 or TRBV6-3 and TRBJ2-7, with 7 bases identical to TRBD1. Unmatched junction bases numbered 8, after V lost 4 bases and J lost 2 bases. This CDR3 has 15 amino acids. Germline CDR1 and CDR2: MNHEY and SVGEGT.

Concerning this clonotype itself: Germline is not matched at one junction end, which may reflect a read error. The chain carries TRBV4-2 and TRBJ2-7; TRBD1 agrees at 10 bases. This CDR3 region has 14 residues. Germline CDR1 reads LGHNA; CDR2 reads YNFKEQ. CDR3 loop: CAGSQDGTGDEQYF. The CDR3 region has the DNA TGTGCCGGCAGCCAAGATGGGACAGGGGACGAGCAGTACTTC.

The chain links TRBV7-8 to TRBJ2-3; the match to TRBD2 covers 12 bases. Germline CDR1 SGHVS, CDR2 FQNEAQ. The CDR3 is 15 amino acids. With V trimmed by 4 bases and J by 5 bases, 4 bases remained unmatched. The CDR3 region has the DNA TGTGCCAGCAGCTGGGGGGGACTAGCGGGAGATACGCAGTATTTT. Translated: CASSWGGLAGDTQYF.

V usage is TRBV6-5 and J usage is TRBJ1-1; a weak D match, TRBD1 (5 bases). V lost 2 bases, J lost 1 base, and 8 bases lay in between. This CDR3 comprises 14 residues. Germline loops: CDR1 MNHEY, CDR2 SVGAGI. CDR3 sequence (DNA): TGTGCCAGCAGTTACGTCGGGGGGAACACTGAAGCTTTCTTT. It translates to CASSYVGGNTEAFF.